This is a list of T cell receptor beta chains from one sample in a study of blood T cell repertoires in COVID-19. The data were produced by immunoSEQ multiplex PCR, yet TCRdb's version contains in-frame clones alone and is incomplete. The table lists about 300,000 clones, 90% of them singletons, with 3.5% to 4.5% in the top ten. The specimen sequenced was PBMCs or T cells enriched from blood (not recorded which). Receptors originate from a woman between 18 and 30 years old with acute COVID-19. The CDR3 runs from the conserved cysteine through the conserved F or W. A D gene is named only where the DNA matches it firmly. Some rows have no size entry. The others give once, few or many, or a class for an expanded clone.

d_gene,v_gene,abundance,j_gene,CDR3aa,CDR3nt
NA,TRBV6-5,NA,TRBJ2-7,CASSYGTPYEQYF,TGTGCCAGCAGTTACGGGACACCCTACGAGCAGTACTTC
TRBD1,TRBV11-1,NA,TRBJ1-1,CASSMTGYMAAFF,TGTGCCAGCAGCATGACAGGGTACATGGCAGCTTTCTTT
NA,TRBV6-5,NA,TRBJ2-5,CASSYSTDQETQYF,TGTGCCAGCAGTTACTCGACAGACCAAGAGACCCAGTACTTC
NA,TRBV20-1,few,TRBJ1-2,CSAEYYGYTF,TGCAGTGCGGAGTACTATGGCTACACCTTC
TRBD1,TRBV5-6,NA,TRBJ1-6,CASSGTGNPSSYNSPLHF,TGTGCCAGCAGCGGGACAGGCAACCCGAGCTCCTATAATTCACCCCTCCACTTT
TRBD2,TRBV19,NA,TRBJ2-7,CASSTSGRIGEAYEQYF,TGTGCCAGTAGTACTAGCGGGAGGATTGGTGAAGCCTACGAGCAGTACTTC
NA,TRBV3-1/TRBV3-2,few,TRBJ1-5,CASSQAQGQPQHF,TGTGCCAGCAGCCAAGCGCAGGGGCAGCCCCAGCATTTT
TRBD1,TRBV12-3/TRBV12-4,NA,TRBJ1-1,CASSFPQGNEAFF,TGTGCCAGCAGTTTCCCACAGGGGAATGAAGCTTTCTTT
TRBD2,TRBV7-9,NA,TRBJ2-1,CASSSGGYEQFF,TGTGCCAGCAGCTCGGGGGGATATGAGCAGTTCTTC
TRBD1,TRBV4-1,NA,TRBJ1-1,CASSQGFIDRAYTEAFF,TGCGCCAGCAGCCAAGGTTTTATAGACAGGGCGTACACTGAAGCTTTCTTT
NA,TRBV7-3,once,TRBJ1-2,CASSSGGELGYTF,TGTGCCAGCAGCTCCGGGGGTGAATTAGGCTACACCTTC
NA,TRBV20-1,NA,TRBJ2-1,CSARTRDEQFF,TGCAGTGCTAGGACCAGGGATGAGCAGTTCTTC
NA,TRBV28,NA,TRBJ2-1,CASSPHQGTGSYNEQFF,TGTGCCAGCAGCCCACATCAGGGGACGGGCTCCTACAATGAGCAGTTCTTC
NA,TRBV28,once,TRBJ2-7,CASSLNSRDYEQYF,TGTGCCAGCAGTTTGAATTCGAGGGACTACGAGCAGTACTTC
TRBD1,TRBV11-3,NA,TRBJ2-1,CASSLSPIRGLYNEQFF,TGTGCCAGCAGCTTATCCCCCATCAGGGGGCTCTACAATGAGCAGTTCTTC
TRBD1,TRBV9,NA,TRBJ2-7,CASSAGQVTYEQYF,TGTGCCAGCAGCGCGGGACAGGTTACCTACGAGCAGTACTTC
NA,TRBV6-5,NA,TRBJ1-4,CASRRQGEKLFF,TGTGCCAGCAGACGGCAGGGGGAAAAACTGTTTTTT
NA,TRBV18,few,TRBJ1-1,CASSGGLSNTEAFF,TGTGCCAGCTCGGGCGGGCTTTCGAACACTGAAGCTTTCTTT
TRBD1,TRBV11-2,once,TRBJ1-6,CASSGTGGISPLHF,TGTGCCAGCAGCGGGACAGGGGGCATTTCACCCCTCCACTTT
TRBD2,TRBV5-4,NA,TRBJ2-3,CASRPGLVTDTQYF,TGTGCCAGCAGGCCGGGACTAGTAACAGATACGCAGTATTTT
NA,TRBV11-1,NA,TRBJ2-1,CASSLGVGTQYEQFF,TGTGCCAGCAGCCTAGGGGTTGGGACACAATATGAGCAGTTCTTC
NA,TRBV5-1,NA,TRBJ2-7,CASSSRQDSYEQYF,TGCGCCAGCAGCTCTCGACAGGACTCCTACGAGCAGTACTTC
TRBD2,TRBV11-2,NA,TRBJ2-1,CASSPPGGSSYNEQFF,TGTGCCAGCAGCCCGCCTGGCGGGAGCTCCTACAATGAGCAGTTCTTC
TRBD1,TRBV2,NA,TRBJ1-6,CAGVGGRTGHNSPLHF,TGTGCCGGGGTCGGGGGAAGGACAGGTCATAATTCACCCCTCCACTTT
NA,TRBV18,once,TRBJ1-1,CASSRNIGGGTEAFF,TGTGCCAGCTCACGAAACATAGGGGGTGGCACTGAAGCTTTCTTT
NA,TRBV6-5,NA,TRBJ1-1,CASRTGPMNTEAFF,TGTGCCAGCAGGACAGGTCCAATGAACACTGAAGCTTTCTTT